This record concerns one T cell receptor (beta chain) sequence. This CDR3 is built from 15 residues. From germline, CDR1 is SNHLY and CDR2 FYNNEI. V lost 2 bases and J 2 bases, leaving 9 bases between the germline ends. The cohort comprised adults aged about 18 to 100 years residing in under 25 US areas. The record originates from a study of blood T cell repertoires in COVID-19. TCRdb's copy holds only in-frame clones and misses some; the assay was immunoSEQ multiplex PCR. The sample consists of about 300,000 clones, just over 85% of them appearing once. This sequence joins TRBV2 and TRBJ2-2; no clear D gene. This TCR came from a man aged 25-45 years who had recovered from COVID-19. The sequenced material came from PBMCs or T cells enriched from blood (not recorded which). The CDR3 DNA reads as TGTGCCAGCAGTGAAAACAGAAAAAACACCGGGGAGCTGTTTTTT. It is translated as CASSENRKNTGELFF.